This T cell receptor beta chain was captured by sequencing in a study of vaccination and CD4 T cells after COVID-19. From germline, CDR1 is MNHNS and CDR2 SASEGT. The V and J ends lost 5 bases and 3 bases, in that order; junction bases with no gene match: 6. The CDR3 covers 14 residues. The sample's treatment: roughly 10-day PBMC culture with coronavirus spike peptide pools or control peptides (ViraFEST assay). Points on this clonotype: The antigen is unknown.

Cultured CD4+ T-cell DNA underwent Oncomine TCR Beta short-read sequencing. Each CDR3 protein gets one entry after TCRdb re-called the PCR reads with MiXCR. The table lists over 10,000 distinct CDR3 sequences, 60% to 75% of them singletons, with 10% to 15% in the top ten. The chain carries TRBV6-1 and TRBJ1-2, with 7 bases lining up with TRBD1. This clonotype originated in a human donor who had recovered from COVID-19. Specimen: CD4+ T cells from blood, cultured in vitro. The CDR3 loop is CASSQQGLDYGYTF. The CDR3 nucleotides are TGTGCCAGCAGTCAACAGGGGCTCGACTATGGCTACACCTTC.